This T cell receptor (delta chain) was sequenced for a study of γδ T cells in repeated Plasmodium falciparum infection. Whole-study context: Over about 600 days, donors received four mosquito-bite P. falciparum NF54 infections.

This clone showed up just a few times. The protein given in TCRdb and the translation of the DNA differ at residue 5, and the sequence presented here derives from the DNA. Gammadelta T cells were flow-sorted from PBMC into Vgamma9/Vdelta2+ and Vdelta2-negative populations for bulk analysis. Germline CDR1 and CDR2: TSWWSYY and QGS. The CDR3 is made up of 10 amino acids. The V end was cut by 4 bases, the J end by 8 bases, with 5 bases between. TCRdb re-processed the multiplex PCR reads using CATT. Among tens of thousands of delta-chain clones listed, about 1.5% were seen once. The receptor was derived from a pool of human donors (malaria-infected and uninfected, not separated). Sequencing used gamma-delta T cells from blood. V and J are TRDV1 and TRDJ1; D uncertain. The J gene, left out of TCRdb, was set here by checking the DNA against germline. The CDR3 spells CALGGTKLIF. In DNA, the CDR3 is TGTGCTCTTGGGGGCACGAAACTCATCTTT.